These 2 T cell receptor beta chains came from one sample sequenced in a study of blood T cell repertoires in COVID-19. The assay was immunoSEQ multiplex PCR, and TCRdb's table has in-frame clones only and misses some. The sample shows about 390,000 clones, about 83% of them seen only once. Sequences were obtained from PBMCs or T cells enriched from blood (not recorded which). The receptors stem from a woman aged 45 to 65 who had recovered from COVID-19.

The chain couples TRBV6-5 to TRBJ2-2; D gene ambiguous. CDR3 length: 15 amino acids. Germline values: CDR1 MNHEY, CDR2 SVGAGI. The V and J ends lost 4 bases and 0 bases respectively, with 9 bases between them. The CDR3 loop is CASSLSRANTGELFF. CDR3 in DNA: TGTGCCAGCAGTTTATCCCGAGCGAACACCGGGGAGCTGTTTTTT.

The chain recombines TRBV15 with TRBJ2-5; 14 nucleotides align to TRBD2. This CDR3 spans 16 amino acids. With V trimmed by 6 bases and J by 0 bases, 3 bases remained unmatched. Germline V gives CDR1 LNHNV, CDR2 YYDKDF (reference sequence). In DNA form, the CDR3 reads TGTGCCACCAGGGGACTAGCGGGAGAGTACCAAGAGACCCAGTACTTC. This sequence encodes CATRGLAGEYQETQYF.